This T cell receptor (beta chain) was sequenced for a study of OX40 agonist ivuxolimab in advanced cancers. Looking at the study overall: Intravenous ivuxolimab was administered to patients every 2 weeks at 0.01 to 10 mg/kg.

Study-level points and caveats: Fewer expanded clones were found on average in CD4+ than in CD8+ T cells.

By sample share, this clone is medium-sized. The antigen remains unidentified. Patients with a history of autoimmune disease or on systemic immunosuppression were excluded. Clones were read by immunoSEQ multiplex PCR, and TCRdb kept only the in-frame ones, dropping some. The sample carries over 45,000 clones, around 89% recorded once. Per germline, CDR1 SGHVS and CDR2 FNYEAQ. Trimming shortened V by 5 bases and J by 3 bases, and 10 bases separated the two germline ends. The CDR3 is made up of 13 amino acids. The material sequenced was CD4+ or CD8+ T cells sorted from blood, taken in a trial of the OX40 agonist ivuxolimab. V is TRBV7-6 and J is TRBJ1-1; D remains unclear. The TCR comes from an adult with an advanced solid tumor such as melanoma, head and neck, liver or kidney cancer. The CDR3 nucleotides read TGTGCCAGCAGCCCCGAGAGTCACACTGAAGCTTTCTTT. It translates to CASSPESHTEAFF. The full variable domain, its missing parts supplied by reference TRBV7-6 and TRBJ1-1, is GAGVSQSPRYKVTKRGQDVALRCDPISGHVSLYWYRQALGQGPEFLTYFNYEAQQDKSGLPNDRFSAERPEGSISTLTIQRTEQRDSAMYRCASSPESHTEAFFGQGTRLTVV.